Below are 23 T cell receptor beta chains sequenced from a single sample in a study of CD8 T cells in ankylosing spondylitis. Via MiXCR, TCRdb re-called the 5' RACE reads, giving one row per CDR3 protein. The table has 190,000 or so distinct CDR3 sequences, roughly 12% seen once. Sequenced input: blood, either unsorted or a sorted T cell fraction (not recorded which). The receptors originated from a male donor with ankylosing spondylitis or in good health (not recorded which).

This chain connects TRBV11-2 to TRBJ1-3; D is perhaps TRBD1 (5 bases). Germline values: CDR1 SGHAT, CDR2 FQNNGV. With 0 bases removed from V and 4 bases from J, the gap between germline ends came to 10 bases. The CDR3 spans 15 residues. The CDR3 coding sequence is TGTGCCAGCAGCTTAGATCGAACAGGCGGAAACACCATATATTTT. It encodes CASSLDRTGGNTIYF.

V is TRBV6-5 and J is TRBJ1-6; no clear D gene. The V end was cut by 4 bases, the J end by 10 bases, with 14 bases between. The CDR3 has 14 amino acids. Germline CDR1 is MNHEY and CDR2 is SVGAGI. CDR3 DNA sequence: TGTGCCAGCAGTTCGCTTAGGGCCGCCTCACCCCTCCACTTT. Encoded protein: CASSSLRAASPLHF.

There are a few counts of this clonotype. The genes are TRBV3-1 and TRBJ2-3; D is undetermined. The CDR3 covers 15 residues. Germline CDR1 LGHDT, CDR2 YNNKEL (reference sequence). The V end was cut by 0 bases, the J end by 1 base, with 8 bases between. The CDR3, as DNA: TGTGCCAGCAGCCAAGAATACCAGGGCACAGATACGCAGTATTTT. As protein: CASSQEYQGTDTQYF.

This clonotype was counted a few times. The rearrangement joins TRBV29-1 to TRBJ2-1; TRBD1 matches at 8 bases. The CDR3 is made up of 17 amino acids. Trimming at V came to 7 bases and at J to 3 bases, leaving 17 bases not matched to a gene. Germline-derived CDR1 and CDR2 are SQVTM and ANQGSEA. The CDR3 coding sequence is TGCAGCGCAAAGCTGCGTGAGACAGGGGTCTTCTACAATGAGCAGTTCTTC. This codes for CSAKLRETGVFYNEQFF.

This clonotype was recorded at least ten times. V gene TRBV24-1 combines with J gene TRBJ1-2, with a weak D call TRBD1 (6 bases). CDR3 length: 13 amino acids. The ends were cut back, 3 bases at V and 8 bases at J, with 12 bases in the middle. Germline CDR1 and CDR2: KGHDR and SFDVKD. The CDR3 protein is CATSDRGGQGYTF. In DNA form, the CDR3 reads TGTGCCACCAGTGATCGAGGGGGGCAAGGCTACACCTTC.

The rearrangement links TRBV6-6 to TRBJ2-2; D is possibly TRBD2 (5 bases). Germline V CDR1 and CDR2: MNHNY, SVGAGI (reference sequence). V was trimmed by 2 bases and J by 6 bases, leaving 7 bases between them. The CDR3 is 13 amino acids. The CDR3 reads CASSYASPGELFF. CDR3 in DNA: TGTGCCAGCAGTTACGCTAGCCCCGGGGAGCTGTTTTTT.

The V gene is TRBV4-1, the J gene TRBJ2-2; the match to TRBD2 covers 9 bases. CDR1 and CDR2 from the germline V gene are MGHRA and YSYEKL. The V gene end was trimmed by 7 bases and the J gene end by 3 bases; junction bases not matched to a gene: 3. The CDR3 runs 14 residues. DNA for the CDR3: TGCGCCAGCAAGGTAGCGGGAGACACCGGGGAGCTGTTTTTT. It specifies CASKVAGDTGELFF.

The chain carries TRBV6-2 or TRBV6-3 and TRBJ2-2; 10 nucleotides match TRBD1. This CDR3 contains 16 residues. Germline V gives CDR1 MNHEY, CDR2 SVGEGT. The V and J ends lost 0 bases and 7 bases, in that order; junction bases with no gene match: 5. The CDR3 region has the DNA TGTGCCAGCAGTTACTCAACCGACAGGGGGCTCGGGGAGCTGTTTTTT. Protein product: CASSYSTDRGLGELFF.

The chain employs TRBV20-1 and TRBJ2-7, with no clear D. CDR3 length: 14 amino acids. Per the germline V gene, CDR1 is DFQATT and CDR2 is SNEGSKA (reference sequence). The V gene lost 2 bases and the J gene lost 6 bases, with 17 bases spanning the gap. DNA of the CDR3: TGCAGTGCTAGATCGGTGCCTAGTGTTGGCGAGCAGTACTTC. As protein: CSARSVPSVGEQYF.

Ten or more counts support this clonotype. The chain recombines TRBV12-3 or TRBV12-4 with TRBJ2-1; D is unresolved. Trimming shortened V by 2 bases and J by 10 bases, and 6 bases separated the two germline ends. The CDR3 contains 11 residues. CDR3 protein: CASSLTAEQFF. The CDR3 nucleotides are TGTGCCAGCAGTTTAACGGCCGAGCAGTTCTTC.

This clonotype was detected only a few times. The rearrangement links TRBV5-6 to TRBJ2-2, with a weak D call TRBD1 (6 bases). This CDR3 has 12 amino acids. Trimming pared 4 bases from V and 6 bases from J, leaving 7 bases between. Looked up from germline, CDR1 is SGHDT and CDR2 is YYEEEE. The CDR3 is CASSPGAGELFF. The CDR3 DNA reads as TGTGCCAGCAGCCCAGGGGCCGGGGAGCTGTTTTTT. Supplemented by reference TRBV5-6 and TRBJ2-2, the full variable domain reads DAGVTQSPTHLIKTRGQQVTLRCSPKSGHDTVSWYQQALGQGPQFIFQYYEEEERQRGNFPDRFSGHQFPNYSSELNVNALLLGDSALYLCASSPGAGELFFGEGSRLTVL.

The V gene is TRBV7-2, the J gene TRBJ2-3; tentative D call: TRBD2 (6 bases). Germline lookup yields CDR1 SGHTA and CDR2 FQGNSA. V shed 4 bases and J shed 7 bases, with 15 bases lying between them. The CDR3 is 14 residues long. CDR3 protein: CASSSTGLSHTQYF. CDR3 in DNA: TGTGCCAGCAGCTCCACTGGACTATCTCATACGCAGTATTTT.

The chain recombines TRBV29-1 with TRBJ2-7, with D possibly matching TRBD1 (6 bases). V was clipped by 3 bases and J by 7 bases, with 16 bases between them. Looked up from germline, CDR1 is SQVTM and CDR2 is ANQGSEA. CDR3 length equals 13 residues. Here the CDR3 DNA reads TGCAGCGTTGAGGGGACACGGTCCCGAGAGCAGTACTTC. Its translation is CSVEGTRSREQYF.

This clonotype was seen a handful of times. The chain joins TRBV7-9 to TRBJ1-6; 9 nucleotides agree with TRBD1. Germline CDR1 is SEHNR and CDR2 is FQNEAQ (reference sequence). The V and J ends lost 5 bases and 13 bases, in that order; junction bases with no gene match: 6. The CDR3 totals 13 residues. DNA for the CDR3: TGTGCCAGCAGCCCAGGGACAGGGCGGCCCCTCCACTTT. The encoded protein is CASSPGTGRPLHF.

In its sample, this clonotype ranks as medium-sized. V gene TRBV7-9 combines with J gene TRBJ1-2; D remains ambiguous. The V and J ends lost 8 bases and 5 bases respectively, with 21 bases between them. Looked up from germline, CDR1 is SEHNR and CDR2 is FQNEAQ (reference sequence). CDR3 length: 15 amino acids. This CDR3 is CASGWSGGKVYGYTF. Here the CDR3 DNA reads TGTGCCAGCGGATGGTCCGGAGGGAAAGTTTATGGCTACACCTTC.

The chain joins TRBV6-2 or TRBV6-3 to TRBJ2-3, with 8 bases aligning to TRBD1. V dropped 5 bases and J dropped 5; count of bases not matched to a gene: 9. CDR3 length: 15 residues. CDR1 and CDR2 from the germline V gene are MNHEY and SVGEGT. The CDR3 sequence: CASSAQGAWEDTQYF. The DNA for the CDR3 is TGTGCCAGCAGTGCTCAGGGGGCATGGGAAGATACGCAGTATTTT.

The gene calls are TRBV4-1 and TRBJ2-1; D perhaps matches TRBD2 (6 bases). CDR3 length: 16 residues. V shed 0 bases and J shed 7 bases, with 16 bases lying between them. Germline loops: CDR1 MGHRA, CDR2 YSYEKL. CDR3 sequence: CASSQDWAGSRNEQFF. CDR3 sequence (DNA): TGCGCCAGCAGCCAAGATTGGGCGGGAAGCAGGAATGAGCAGTTCTTC.

This clonotype turned up a few times. This chain joins TRBV4-1 and TRBJ1-1; D is undetermined. This CDR3 has 13 residues. Trimming stripped 1 base from V and 1 base from J, with 4 bases between. Germline V gene data show CDR1 as MGHRA and CDR2 as YSYEKL. The CDR3 sequence: CASSQVPNTEAFF. As DNA, the CDR3 is TGCGCCAGCAGCCAAGTACCGAACACTGAAGCTTTCTTT.

As DNA, the CDR3 is TGCGCCAGCAGCTTGGAGGGACCCCTGGACTCTGGGGCCAACGTCCTGACTTTC. Protein sequence: CASSLEGPLDSGANVLTF. The chain employs TRBV5-1 and TRBJ2-6, with D perhaps matching TRBD1 or TRBD2 (5 bases each). This CDR3 is built from 18 residues. The V and J ends lost 0 bases and 0 bases respectively, with 13 bases between them. Germline CDR1 is SGHRS and CDR2 is YFSETQ.

This clonotype turned up a few times. The chain uses TRBV18 and TRBJ1-2; D unresolved. V was pared by 3 bases and J by 3 bases, with 14 bases between. Germline CDR1 and CDR2: KGHSH and LQKENI. This CDR3 region has 15 residues. The CDR3 reads CASSPENRGDYGYTF. In DNA, the CDR3 is TGTGCCAGCTCACCGGAGAATCGGGGTGACTATGGCTACACCTTC.

This clonotype has a count of ten or more. The J gene is TRBJ1-1, the V gene TRBV12-3 or TRBV12-4; D gene unclear. Trimming removed 6 bases at V and 10 bases at J, with 15 bases between. The CDR3 spans 12 residues. CDR3: CASSQIKPGAFF. Written as DNA, the CDR3 is TGTGCCAGCAGCCAGATCAAGCCAGGAGCTTTCTTT.

This clonotype was detected ten times or more. V is TRBV12-3 or TRBV12-4 and J is TRBJ1-3; D is uncertain. The CDR3 runs 14 residues. Trimming pared 1 base from V and 0 bases from J, leaving 4 bases between. CDR3 sequence: CASSLGVSGNTIYF. The CDR3 DNA is TGTGCCAGCAGTTTAGGCGTCTCTGGAAACACCATATATTTT.

This clonotype was counted only a few times. The chain combines TRBV4-1 with TRBJ2-7; 9 nucleotides match TRBD1. V gave up 5 bases and J gave up 3 bases; unmatched junction bases: 8. Germline CDR1 and CDR2: MGHRA and YSYEKL. The CDR3 has 15 residues. CDR3 nucleotides: TGCGCCAGCAGCAATCCGGGACAGGGTTTCTACGAGCAGTACTTC. Translation gives CASSNPGQGFYEQYF.